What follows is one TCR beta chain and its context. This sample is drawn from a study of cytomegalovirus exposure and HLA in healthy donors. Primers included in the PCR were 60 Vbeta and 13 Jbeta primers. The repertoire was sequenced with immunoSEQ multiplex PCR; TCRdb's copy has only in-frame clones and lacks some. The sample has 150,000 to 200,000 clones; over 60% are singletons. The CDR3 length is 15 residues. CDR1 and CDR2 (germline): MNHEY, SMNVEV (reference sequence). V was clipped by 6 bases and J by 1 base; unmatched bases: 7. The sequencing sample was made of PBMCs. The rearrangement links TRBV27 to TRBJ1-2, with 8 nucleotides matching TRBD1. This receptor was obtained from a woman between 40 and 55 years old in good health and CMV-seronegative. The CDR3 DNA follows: TGTGCCAGCAGCCCTATCGGACAGGGTAACTATGGCTACACCTTC. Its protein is CASSPIGQGNYGYTF.